This T cell receptor beta chain is drawn from a study of T-cell memory formation after mild COVID-19. General study findings and limits: Contracting CD4+ clones sat mainly in CM and EM; CD8+ in EMRA. Memory from before infection featured some responding clones, which suggests cross-reactive memory joined. Clones that shrank (day 15 to 85) were balanced CD4/CD8, whereas later expanders leaned CD4+.

This clonotype was counted between two and nine times. Its specificity is not known. CDR1 and CDR2 from the germline V gene are SGHDN and FVKESK. CDR3 length: 16 residues. Deletions cut 0 bases from V and 3 bases from J, with 11 bases between. Using its own MiXCR run on the 5' RACE reads, TCRdb lists one record per CDR3 protein. The sample holds 100,000 or so distinct CDR3 sequences, 11% seen once. The specimen sequenced was PBMCs or a T cell subset sorted from them (not recorded which). This sequence originates from a man between 18 and 35 years old who had mild COVID-19 (a few samples of this study predate the infection). Cell type and time point are not known. V and J are TRBV14 and TRBJ2-2, with D perhaps TRBD2 (6 bases). CDR3 in DNA: TGTGCCAGCAGCCAAGATTGGGGAGGTCACACCGGGGAGCTGTTTTTT. This encodes CASSQDWGGHTGELFF.